The 5 T cell receptor beta chains reported below all come from one sample, sequenced in a study of siplizumab effects on memory and regulatory T cells. Here immunoSEQ multiplex PCR was the method, and the copy in TCRdb shows in-frame clones only, minus some. This table holds about 50,000 clones, roughly 84% found once. Source material: naive CD8+ T cells sorted from blood. Receptors originate from a human donor in good health.

The count of this clone is one. The rearrangement joins TRBV6-1 to TRBJ2-2; TRBD1 or TRBD2 may be the D gene (5 bases each). Germline CDR1 reads MNHNS; CDR2 reads SASEGT. This CDR3 comprises 14 residues. Trimming took off 2 bases at V and 5 bases at J, with 9 bases between the two ends. This chain's CDR3 is CASSEYGGTGELFF. CDR3 DNA sequence: TGTGCCAGCAGTGAATATGGGGGTACCGGGGAGCTGTTTTTT.

This sequence joins TRBV11-2 and TRBJ2-7, with D perhaps TRBD2 (6 bases). Germline V CDR1 and CDR2: SGHAT, FQNNGV. The CDR3 is 15 amino acids. The V and J ends lost 3 bases and 2 bases respectively, with 14 bases between them. The DNA for the CDR3 is TGTGCCAGCAGCTTGGATCAGGGAGGCCCCTACGAGCAGTACTTC. Its protein is CASSLDQGGPYEQYF. Drawing the rest from reference TRBV11-2 and TRBJ2-7, the complete variable domain is EAGVAQSPRYKIIEKRQSVAFWCNPISGHATLYWYQQILGQGPKLLIQFQNNGVVDDSQLPKDRFSAERLKGVDSTLKIQPAKLEDSAVYLCASSLDQGGPYEQYFGPGTRLTVT.

The J gene is TRBJ2-5, the V gene TRBV6-5, with unresolved D. The V and J ends lost 0 bases and 1 base respectively, with 9 bases between them. Per the germline V gene, CDR1 is MNHEY and CDR2 is SVGAGI. The CDR3 length is 15 residues. The chain's CDR3 is CASSYSWASQETQYF. The CDR3 region has the DNA TGTGCCAGCAGTTACTCGTGGGCCTCCCAAGAGACCCAGTACTTC.

The chain uses TRBV5-1 and TRBJ1-4; the D gene is possibly TRBD1 (6 bases). The CDR3 is 14 residues long. CDR1 SGHRS and CDR2 YFSETQ come from the germline V gene. V lost 4 bases, J lost 8 bases, and 15 bases lay in between. CDR3: CASSITPGDEKLFF. The CDR3 DNA sequence: TGCGCCAGCAGCATAACCCCAGGGGACGAAAAACTGTTTTTT.

This chain connects TRBV5-1 to TRBJ2-1, with D possibly TRBD1 on 6 matching bases. CDR3 length: 16 amino acids. Looked up from germline, CDR1 is SGHRS and CDR2 is YFSETQ. V shed 5 bases and J shed 0 bases, with 15 bases lying between them. CDR3 residues: CASRRTGLSSYNEQFF. CDR3 DNA sequence: TGCGCCAGCAGGCGCACAGGGTTGAGCTCCTACAATGAGCAGTTCTTC.